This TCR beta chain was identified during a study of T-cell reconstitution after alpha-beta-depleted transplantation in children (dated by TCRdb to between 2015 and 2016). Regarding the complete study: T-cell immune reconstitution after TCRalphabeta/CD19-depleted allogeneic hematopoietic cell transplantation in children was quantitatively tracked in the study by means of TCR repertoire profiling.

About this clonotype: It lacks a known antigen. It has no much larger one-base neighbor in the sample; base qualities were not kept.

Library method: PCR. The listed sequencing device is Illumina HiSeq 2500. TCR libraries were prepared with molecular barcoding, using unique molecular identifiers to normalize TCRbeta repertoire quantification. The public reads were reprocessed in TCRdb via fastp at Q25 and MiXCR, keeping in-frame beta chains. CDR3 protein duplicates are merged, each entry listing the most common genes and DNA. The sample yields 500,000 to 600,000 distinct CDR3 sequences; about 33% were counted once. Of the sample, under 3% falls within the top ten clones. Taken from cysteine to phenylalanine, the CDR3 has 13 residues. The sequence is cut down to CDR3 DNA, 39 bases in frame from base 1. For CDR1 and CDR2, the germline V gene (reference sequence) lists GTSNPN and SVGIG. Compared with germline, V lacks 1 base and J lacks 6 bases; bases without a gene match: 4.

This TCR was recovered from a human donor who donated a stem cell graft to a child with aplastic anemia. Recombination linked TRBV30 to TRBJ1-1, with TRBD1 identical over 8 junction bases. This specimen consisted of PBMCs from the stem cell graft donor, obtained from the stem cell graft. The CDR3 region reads CAWSATGDPEAFF. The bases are TGTGCCTGGAGTGCGACAGGGGACCCTGAAGCTTTCTTT.